This T cell receptor beta chain was sequenced during a study of cytomegalovirus exposure and HLA in healthy donors. Study at large: As an earlier analysis found, around 200 million T cells yielded about 120 million unique TCR beta sequences. General study points: An analysis was carried out later, and it reportedly showed fewer N-insertions in an Asian-associated ancestry cluster than the roughly 670-donor mean. The presence/absence work took it that sequencing depth was about the same across donors.

With V trimmed by 3 bases and J by 7 bases, 15 bases remained unmatched. Germline V gives CDR1 MGHDK, CDR2 SYGVNS. The CDR3 is made up of 16 amino acids. About this clone itself: The antigen remains unidentified.

Use of 60 Vbeta and 13 Jbeta primers characterized the PCR. Sequencing used immunoSEQ multiplex PCR; TCRdb keeps in-frame clones, though not all of them. The table lists 90,000 to 150,000 clones, nearly 80% of them singletons. The donors were healthy bone marrow donors. The source of this sequence is a young woman in good health and CMV-seropositive. The sample was PBMCs. This chain joins TRBV25-1 and TRBJ2-7; 7 bases fit TRBD2. The CDR3 sequence: CASSDRRGGGPGEQYF. In DNA, the CDR3 is TGTGCCAGCAGTGATAGGCGCGGGGGAGGACCGGGAGAGCAGTACTTC.